This T cell receptor beta chain was identified during a study of T cells after yellow fever vaccination. Study outcomes and limitations: Reappearing after the booster were most of the clones from primary vaccination (almost 97% CD4, 85% to 90% CD8). On re-exposure, the response was weaker but peaked faster, at day 5 versus 15.

From the 5' RACE reads, TCRdb called clonotypes with MiXCR, one entry per CDR3 protein. This table has just over 300,000 distinct CDR3 sequences, 3.6% appearing once. This clonotype was counted many times. As yet, its antigen is unknown. Germline V lookup: CDR1 SNHLY, CDR2 FYNNEI. Between the trimmed V and J ends, which lost 8 bases and 1 base, there was a span of 13 bases. This CDR3 is 14 amino acids long. The origin of this receptor is a man aged 18 to 30 who received the YFV17D yellow fever vaccine. Material: PBMCs, obtained on the day of the yellow fever booster vaccination. The chain employs TRBV2 and TRBJ2-3; tentative D call: TRBD2 (5 bases). The CDR3 loop reads CASVERSRTDTQYF. The CDR3 nucleotides are TGTGCCAGCGTGGAGCGGTCCCGCACAGATACGCAGTATTTT. Using reference TRBV2 and TRBJ2-3 for the parts outside the CDR3, the full variable domain is EPEVTQTPSHQVTQMGQEVILRCVPISNHLYFYWYRQILGQKVEFLVSFYNNEISEKSEIFDDQFSVERPDGSNFTLKIRSTKLEDSAMYFCASVERSRTDTQYFGPGTRLTVL.